The sequence of this TCR beta chain was determined in a study of vaccination and CD4 T cells after COVID-19. Study overall: Convalescent patients, SARS-CoV-2 positive by nasal swab PCR, comprised about 10 mild cases and one severe case.

The assay that was used to sequence DNA from cultured CD4+ T cells was the Oncomine TCR Beta short-read assay. Via MiXCR, TCRdb re-called the PCR reads, giving one row per CDR3 protein. The sample contains about 17,000 distinct CDR3 sequences, about 61% of which appear only once. Findings of the study overall: Median roughly 86% of reactive clones detected in convalescent patients emerged only post-vaccination. Spike mono-reactivity held for 304 of 307 vaccine-specific clones in convalescent patients.

About this clonotype: Its antigen remains unidentified.

Germline V lookup: CDR1 DFQATT, CDR2 SNEGSKA (reference sequence). V lost 6 bases and J lost 1; bases outside the gene matches: 9. The CDR3 runs to 15 residues. Described treatment: 10-day PBMC culture with coronavirus spike peptide pools or control peptides (ViraFEST assay). This chain connects TRBV20-1 to TRBJ1-2, with 9 bases lining up with TRBD1. Sequencing used CD4+ T cells from blood, cultured in vitro. This clonotype originated in a human donor who had recovered from COVID-19. The CDR3 spells CSALRTGAGNYGYTF. The DNA of the CDR3 is TGCAGTGCACTGAGGACAGGGGCGGGTAACTATGGCTACACCTTC.